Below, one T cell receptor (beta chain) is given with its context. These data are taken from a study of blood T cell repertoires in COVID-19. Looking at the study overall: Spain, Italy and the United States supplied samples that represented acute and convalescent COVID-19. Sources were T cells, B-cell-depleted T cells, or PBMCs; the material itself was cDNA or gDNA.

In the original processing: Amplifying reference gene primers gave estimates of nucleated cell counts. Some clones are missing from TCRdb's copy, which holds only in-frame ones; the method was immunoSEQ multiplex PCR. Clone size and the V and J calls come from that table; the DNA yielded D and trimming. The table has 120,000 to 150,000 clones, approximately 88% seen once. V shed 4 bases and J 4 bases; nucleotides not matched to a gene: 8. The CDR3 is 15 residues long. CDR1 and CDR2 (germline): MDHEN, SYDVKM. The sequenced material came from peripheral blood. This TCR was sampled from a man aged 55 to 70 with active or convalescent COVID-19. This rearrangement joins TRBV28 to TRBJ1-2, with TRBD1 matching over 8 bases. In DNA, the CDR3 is TGTGCCAGCAGTTCCGCCGGACAGGGAGGCTATGGCTACACCTTC. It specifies CASSSAGQGGYGYTF.